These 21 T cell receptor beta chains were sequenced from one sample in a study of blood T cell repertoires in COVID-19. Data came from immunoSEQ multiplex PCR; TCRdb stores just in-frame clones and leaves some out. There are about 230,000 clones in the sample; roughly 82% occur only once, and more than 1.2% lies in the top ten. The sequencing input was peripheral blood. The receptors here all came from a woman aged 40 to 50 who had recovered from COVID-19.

CDR3 nucleotide sequence: TGTGCCTCCCAATGGGAGCGGCAAGAGACCCAGTACTTC. Its translation is CASQWERQETQYF. The rearrangement joins TRBV6-5 to TRBJ2-5, with D possibly being TRBD2 (5 bases). Trimming shortened V by 11 bases and J by 2 bases, and 15 bases separated the two germline ends. Germline loops: CDR1 MNHEY, CDR2 SVGAGI. The CDR3 length is 13 residues.

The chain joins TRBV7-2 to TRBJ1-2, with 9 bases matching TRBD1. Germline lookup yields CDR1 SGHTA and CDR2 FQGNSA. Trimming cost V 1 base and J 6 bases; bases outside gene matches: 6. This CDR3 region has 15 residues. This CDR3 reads CASSLGRQGGNGYTF. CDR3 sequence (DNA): TGTGCCAGCAGCTTAGGGAGACAGGGGGGAAATGGCTACACCTTC.

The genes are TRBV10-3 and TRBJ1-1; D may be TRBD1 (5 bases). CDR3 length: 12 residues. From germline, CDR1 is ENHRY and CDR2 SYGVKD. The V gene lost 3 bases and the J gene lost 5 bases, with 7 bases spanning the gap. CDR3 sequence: CAISDRGTEAFF. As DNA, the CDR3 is TGTGCCATCAGTGATCGGGGGACTGAAGCTTTCTTT.

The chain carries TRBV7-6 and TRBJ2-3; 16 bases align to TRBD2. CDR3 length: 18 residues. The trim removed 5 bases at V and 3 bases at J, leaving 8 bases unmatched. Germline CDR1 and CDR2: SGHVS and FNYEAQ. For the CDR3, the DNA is TGTGCCAGCAGCCTCGGGACTAGCGGGGGGGCTGGAACAGATACGCAGTATTTT. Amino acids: CASSLGTSGGAGTDTQYF.

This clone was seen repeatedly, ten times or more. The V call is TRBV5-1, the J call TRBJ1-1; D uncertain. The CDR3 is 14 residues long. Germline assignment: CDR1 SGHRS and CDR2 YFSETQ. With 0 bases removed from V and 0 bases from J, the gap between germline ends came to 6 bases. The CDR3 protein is CASSLDRMNTEAFF. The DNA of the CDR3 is TGCGCCAGCAGCTTGGACAGAATGAACACTGAAGCTTTCTTT.

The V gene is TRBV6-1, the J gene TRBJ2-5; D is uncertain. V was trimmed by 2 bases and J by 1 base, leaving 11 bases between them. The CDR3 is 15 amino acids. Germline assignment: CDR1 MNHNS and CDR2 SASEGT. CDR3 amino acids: CASSEYTGSQETQYF. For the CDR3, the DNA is TGTGCCAGCAGTGAATATACGGGTTCCCAAGAGACCCAGTACTTC.

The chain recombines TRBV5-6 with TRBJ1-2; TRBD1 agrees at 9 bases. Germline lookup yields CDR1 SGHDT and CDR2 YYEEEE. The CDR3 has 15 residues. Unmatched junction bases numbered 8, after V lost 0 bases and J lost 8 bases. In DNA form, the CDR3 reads TGTGCCAGCAGCTTGGATCCACAGGGGGCGCAAGGCTACACCTTC. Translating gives CASSLDPQGAQGYTF.

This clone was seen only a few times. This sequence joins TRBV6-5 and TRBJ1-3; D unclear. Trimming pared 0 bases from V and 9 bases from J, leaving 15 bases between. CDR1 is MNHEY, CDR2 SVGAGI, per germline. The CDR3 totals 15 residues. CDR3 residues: CASSYSRGDLGTIYF. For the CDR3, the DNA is TGTGCCAGCAGTTACTCTCGGGGTGATCTAGGCACCATATATTTT.

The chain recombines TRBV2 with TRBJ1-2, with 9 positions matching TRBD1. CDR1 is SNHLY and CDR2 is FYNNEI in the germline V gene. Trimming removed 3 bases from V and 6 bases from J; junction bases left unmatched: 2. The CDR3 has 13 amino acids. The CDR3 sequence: CASSDTGGDGYTF. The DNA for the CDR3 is TGTGCCAGCAGTGATACAGGGGGCGATGGCTACACCTTC.

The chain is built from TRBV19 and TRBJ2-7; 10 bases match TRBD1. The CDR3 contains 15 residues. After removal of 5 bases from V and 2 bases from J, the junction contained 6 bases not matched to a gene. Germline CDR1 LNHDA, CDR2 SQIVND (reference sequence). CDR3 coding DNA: TGTGCCAGTAGTCCCTCCGGGACAGGGGCCTACGAGCAGTACTTC. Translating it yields CASSPSGTGAYEQYF.

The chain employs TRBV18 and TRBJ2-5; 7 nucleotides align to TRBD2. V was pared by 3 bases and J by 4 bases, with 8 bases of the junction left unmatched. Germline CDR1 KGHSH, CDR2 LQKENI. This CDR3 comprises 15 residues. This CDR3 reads CASSPNAGVGETQYF. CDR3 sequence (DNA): TGTGCCAGCTCACCCAACGCGGGGGTCGGAGAGACCCAGTACTTC.

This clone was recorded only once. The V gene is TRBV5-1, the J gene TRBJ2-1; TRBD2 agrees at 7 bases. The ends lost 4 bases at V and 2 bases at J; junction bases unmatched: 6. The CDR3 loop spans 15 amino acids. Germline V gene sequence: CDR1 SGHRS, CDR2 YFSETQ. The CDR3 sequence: CASSPGTMTYNEQFF. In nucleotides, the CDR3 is TGCGCCAGCAGCCCCGGGACTATGACCTACAATGAGCAGTTCTTC. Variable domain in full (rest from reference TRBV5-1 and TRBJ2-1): KAGVTQTPRYLIKTRGQQVTLSCSPISGHRSVSWYQQTPGQGLQFLFEYFSETQRNKGNFPGRFSGRQFSNSRSEMNVSTLELGDSALYLCASSPGTMTYNEQFFGPGTRLTVL.

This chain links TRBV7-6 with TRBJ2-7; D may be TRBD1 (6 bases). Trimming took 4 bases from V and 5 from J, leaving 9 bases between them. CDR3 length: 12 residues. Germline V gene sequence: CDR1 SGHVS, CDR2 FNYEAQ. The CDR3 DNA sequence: TGTGCCAGCAGCTCAGGGGTCCACGAGCAGTACTTC. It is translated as CASSSGVHEQYF.

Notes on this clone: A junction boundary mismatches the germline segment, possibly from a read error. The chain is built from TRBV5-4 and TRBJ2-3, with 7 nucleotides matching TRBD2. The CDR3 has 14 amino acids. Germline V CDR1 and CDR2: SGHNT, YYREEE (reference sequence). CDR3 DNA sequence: TGTGCCAGCAGTTTGGGGGAGGGTACAGATACGCAGTATTTT. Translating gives CASSLGEGTDTQYF.

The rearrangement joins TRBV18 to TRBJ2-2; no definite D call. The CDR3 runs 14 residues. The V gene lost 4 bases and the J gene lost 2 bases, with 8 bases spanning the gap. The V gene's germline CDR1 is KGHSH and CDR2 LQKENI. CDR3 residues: CASSQPSNTGELFF. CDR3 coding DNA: TGTGCCAGCTCACAACCTAGTAACACCGGGGAGCTGTTTTTT.

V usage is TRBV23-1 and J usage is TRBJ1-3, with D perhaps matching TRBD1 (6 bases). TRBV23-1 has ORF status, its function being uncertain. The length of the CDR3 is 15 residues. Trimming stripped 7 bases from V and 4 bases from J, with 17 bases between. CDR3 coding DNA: TGCGCCAGCATCGAACCCCCGGACAGCGGAAACACCATATATTTT. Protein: CASIEPPDSGNTIYF.

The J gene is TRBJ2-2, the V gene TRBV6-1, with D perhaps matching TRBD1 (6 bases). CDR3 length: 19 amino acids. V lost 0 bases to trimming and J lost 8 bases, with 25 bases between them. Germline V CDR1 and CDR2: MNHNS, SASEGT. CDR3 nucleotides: TGTGCCAGCAGTGAAGCTGAGACAGGCTTTTCTCAGGCGCGGGGGGAGCTGTTTTTT. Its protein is CASSEAETGFSQARGELFF.

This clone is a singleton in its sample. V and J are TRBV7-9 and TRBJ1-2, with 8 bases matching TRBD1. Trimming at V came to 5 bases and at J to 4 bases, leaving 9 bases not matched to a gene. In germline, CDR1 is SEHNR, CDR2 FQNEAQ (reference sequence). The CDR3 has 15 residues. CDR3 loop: CASSGGTGPIYGYTF. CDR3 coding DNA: TGTGCCAGCAGCGGGGGGACAGGCCCCATCTATGGCTACACCTTC.

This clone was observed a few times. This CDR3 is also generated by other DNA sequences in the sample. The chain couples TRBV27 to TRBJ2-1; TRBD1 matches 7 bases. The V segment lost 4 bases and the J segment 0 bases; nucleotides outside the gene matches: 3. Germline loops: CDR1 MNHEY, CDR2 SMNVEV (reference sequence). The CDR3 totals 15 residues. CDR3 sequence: CASSSRTGSYNEQFF. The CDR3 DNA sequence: TGTGCCAGCAGTTCCCGGACAGGCTCCTACAATGAGCAGTTCTTC.

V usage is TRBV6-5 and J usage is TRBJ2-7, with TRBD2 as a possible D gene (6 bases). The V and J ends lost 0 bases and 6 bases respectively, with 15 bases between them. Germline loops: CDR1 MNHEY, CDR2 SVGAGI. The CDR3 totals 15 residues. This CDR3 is CASSYSRDWGLEQYF. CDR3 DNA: TGTGCCAGCAGTTACTCGAGGGACTGGGGCCTCGAGCAGTACTTC.

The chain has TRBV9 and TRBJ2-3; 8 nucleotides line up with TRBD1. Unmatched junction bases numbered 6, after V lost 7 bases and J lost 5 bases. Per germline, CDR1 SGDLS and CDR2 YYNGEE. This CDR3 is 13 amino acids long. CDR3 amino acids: CASSTGDGDTQYF. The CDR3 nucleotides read TGTGCCAGCTCGACAGGGGATGGAGATACGCAGTATTTT.